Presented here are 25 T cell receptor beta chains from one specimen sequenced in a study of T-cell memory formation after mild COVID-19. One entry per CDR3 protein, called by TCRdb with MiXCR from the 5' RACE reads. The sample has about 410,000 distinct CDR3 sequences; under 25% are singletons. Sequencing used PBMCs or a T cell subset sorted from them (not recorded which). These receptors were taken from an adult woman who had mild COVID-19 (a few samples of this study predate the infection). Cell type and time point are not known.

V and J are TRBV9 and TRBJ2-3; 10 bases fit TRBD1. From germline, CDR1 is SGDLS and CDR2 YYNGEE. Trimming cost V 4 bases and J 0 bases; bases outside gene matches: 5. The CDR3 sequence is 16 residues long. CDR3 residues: CASSTRTGGSTDTQYF. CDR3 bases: TGTGCCAGCAGCACTCGGACAGGGGGTAGCACAGATACGCAGTATTTT.

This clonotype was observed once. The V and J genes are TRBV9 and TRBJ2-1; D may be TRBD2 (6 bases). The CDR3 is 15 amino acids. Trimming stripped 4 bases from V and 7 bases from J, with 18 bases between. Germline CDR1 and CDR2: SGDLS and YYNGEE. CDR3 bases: TGTGCCAGCAGCCCGACTCGGCTAGCGATGAATGAGCAGTTCTTC. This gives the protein CASSPTRLAMNEQFF.

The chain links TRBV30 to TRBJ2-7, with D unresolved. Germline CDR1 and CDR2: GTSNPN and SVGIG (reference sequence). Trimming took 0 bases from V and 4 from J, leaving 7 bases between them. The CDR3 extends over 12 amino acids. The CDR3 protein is CAWSVMGYEQYF. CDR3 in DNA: TGTGCCTGGAGTGTAATGGGGTACGAGCAGTACTTC.

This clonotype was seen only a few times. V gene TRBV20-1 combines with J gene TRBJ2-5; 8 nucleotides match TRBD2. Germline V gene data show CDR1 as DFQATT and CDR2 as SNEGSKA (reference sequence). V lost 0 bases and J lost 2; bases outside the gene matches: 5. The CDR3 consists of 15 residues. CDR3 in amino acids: CSARDPGLAQETQYF. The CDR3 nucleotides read TGCAGTGCTAGAGATCCAGGACTAGCACAAGAGACCCAGTACTTC.

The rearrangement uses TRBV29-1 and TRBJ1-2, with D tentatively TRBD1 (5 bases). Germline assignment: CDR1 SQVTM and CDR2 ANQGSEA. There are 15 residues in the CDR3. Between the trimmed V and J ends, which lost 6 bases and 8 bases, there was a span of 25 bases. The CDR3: CSVPTIRQGGRGYTF. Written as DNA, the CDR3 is TGCAGCGTCCCCACTATAAGGCAGGGTGGGCGAGGCTACACCTTC.

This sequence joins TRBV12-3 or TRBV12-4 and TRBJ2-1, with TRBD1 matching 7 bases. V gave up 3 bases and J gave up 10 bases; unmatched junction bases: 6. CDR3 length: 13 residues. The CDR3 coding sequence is TGTGCCAGCAGTTTCACAGGGGTGGGGGAGCAGTTCTTC. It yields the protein CASSFTGVGEQFF.

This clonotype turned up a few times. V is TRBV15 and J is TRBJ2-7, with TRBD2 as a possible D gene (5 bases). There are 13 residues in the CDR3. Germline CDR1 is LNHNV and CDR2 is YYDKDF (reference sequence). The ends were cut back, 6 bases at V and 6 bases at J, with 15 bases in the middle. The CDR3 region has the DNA TGTGCCACCAGACAAGCGGTCTCTGGCGAGCAGTACTTC. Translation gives CATRQAVSGEQYF.

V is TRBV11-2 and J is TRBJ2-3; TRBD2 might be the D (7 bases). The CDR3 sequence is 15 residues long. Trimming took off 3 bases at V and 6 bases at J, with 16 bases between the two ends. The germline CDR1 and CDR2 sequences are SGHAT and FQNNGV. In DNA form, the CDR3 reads TGTGCCAGCAGCTTGCCGACTGCGGGGGCGGATACGCAGTATTTT. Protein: CASSLPTAGADTQYF.

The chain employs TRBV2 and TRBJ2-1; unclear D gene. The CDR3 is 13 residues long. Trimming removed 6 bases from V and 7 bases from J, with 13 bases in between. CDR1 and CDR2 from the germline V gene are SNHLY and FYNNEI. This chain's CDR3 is CASRRAPQNEQFF. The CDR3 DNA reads TGTGCCAGCAGAAGGGCCCCACAGAATGAGCAGTTCTTC.

The CDR3 is CASRTGSIGDTEAFF. DNA for the CDR3: TGTGCCAGCAGGACAGGGTCCATCGGGGACACTGAAGCTTTCTTT. The chain is built from TRBV6-5 and TRBJ1-1; 7 bases match TRBD1. Germline trimming cut 6 bases from V and 3 bases from J; bases unmatched to any gene: 10. CDR3 length equals 15 residues. Germline V gene data show CDR1 as MNHEY and CDR2 as SVGAGI.

The CDR3 region is CASSIGRQGVTGELFF. CDR3 coding DNA: TGTGCCAGTAGTATCGGGAGACAGGGGGTAACCGGGGAGCTGTTTTTT. The V gene is TRBV19, the J gene TRBJ2-2, with 9 bases fitting TRBD1. The CDR3 contains 16 residues. The V and J ends lost 3 bases and 5 bases, in that order; junction bases with no gene match: 7. Per the germline V gene, CDR1 is LNHDA and CDR2 is SQIVND (reference sequence).

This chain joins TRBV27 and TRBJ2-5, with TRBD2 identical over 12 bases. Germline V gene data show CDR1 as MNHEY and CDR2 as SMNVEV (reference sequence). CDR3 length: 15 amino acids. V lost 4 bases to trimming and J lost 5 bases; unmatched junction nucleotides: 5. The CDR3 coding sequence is TGTGCCAGCAGTTCTAGCGGGGGGGCACGGGAGACCCAGTACTTC. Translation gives CASSSSGGARETQYF.

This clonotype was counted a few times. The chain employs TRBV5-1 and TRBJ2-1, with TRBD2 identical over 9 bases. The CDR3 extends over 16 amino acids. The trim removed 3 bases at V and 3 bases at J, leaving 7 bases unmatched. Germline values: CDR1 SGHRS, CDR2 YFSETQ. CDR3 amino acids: CASSSGSSGGYNEQFF. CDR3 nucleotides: TGCGCCAGCAGCTCCGGGAGTAGCGGGGGCTACAATGAGCAGTTCTTC.

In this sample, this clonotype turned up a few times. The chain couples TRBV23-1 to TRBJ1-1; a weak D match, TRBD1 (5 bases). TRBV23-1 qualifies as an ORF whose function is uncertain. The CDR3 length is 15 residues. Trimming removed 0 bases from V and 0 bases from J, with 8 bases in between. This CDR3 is CASSQSGGVNTEAFF. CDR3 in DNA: TGCGCCAGCAGTCAATCGGGGGGGGTGAACACTGAAGCTTTCTTT.

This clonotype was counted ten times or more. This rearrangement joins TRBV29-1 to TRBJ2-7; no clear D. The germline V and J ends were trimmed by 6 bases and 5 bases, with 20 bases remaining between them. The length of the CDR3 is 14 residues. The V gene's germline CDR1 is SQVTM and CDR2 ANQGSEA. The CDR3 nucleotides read TGCAGCGTCGCTCCCTATACAGATCTCGACGAGCAGTACTTC. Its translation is CSVAPYTDLDEQYF.

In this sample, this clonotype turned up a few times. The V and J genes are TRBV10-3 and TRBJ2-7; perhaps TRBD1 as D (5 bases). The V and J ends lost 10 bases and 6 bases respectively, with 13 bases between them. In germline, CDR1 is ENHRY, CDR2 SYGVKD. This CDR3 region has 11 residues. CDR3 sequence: CATGQGVEQYF. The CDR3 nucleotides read TGTGCCACCGGACAAGGGGTCGAGCAGTACTTC.

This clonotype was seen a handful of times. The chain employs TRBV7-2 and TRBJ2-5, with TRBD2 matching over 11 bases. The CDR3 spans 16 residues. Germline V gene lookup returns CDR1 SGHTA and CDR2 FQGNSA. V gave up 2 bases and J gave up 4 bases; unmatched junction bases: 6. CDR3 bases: TGTGCCAGCAGCTTAATCGTTAGCGGGAGGGGAGAGACCCAGTACTTC. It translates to CASSLIVSGRGETQYF.

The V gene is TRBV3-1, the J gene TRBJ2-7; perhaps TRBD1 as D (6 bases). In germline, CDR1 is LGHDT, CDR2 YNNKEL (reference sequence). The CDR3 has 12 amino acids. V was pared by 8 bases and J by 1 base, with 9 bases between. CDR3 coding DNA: TGTGCCAGCGGGACACATTCCTACGAGCAGTACTTC. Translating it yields CASGTHSYEQYF.

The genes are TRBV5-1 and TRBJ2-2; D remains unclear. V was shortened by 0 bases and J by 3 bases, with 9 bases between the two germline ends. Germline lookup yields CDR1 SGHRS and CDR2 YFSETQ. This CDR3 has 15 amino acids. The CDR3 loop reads CASSLEVGHTGELFF. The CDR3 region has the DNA TGCGCCAGCAGCTTGGAAGTTGGCCACACCGGGGAGCTGTTTTTT.

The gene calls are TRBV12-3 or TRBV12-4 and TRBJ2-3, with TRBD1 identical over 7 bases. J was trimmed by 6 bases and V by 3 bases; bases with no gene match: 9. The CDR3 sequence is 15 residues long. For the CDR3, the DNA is TGTGCCAGCAGTTTTAGGACACAGGGGCCGGATACGCAGTATTTT. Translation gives CASSFRTQGPDTQYF.

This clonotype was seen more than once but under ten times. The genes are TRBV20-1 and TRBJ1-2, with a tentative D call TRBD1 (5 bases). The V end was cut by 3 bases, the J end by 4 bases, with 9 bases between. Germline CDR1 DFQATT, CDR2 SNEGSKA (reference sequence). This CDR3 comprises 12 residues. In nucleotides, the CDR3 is TGCAGTGCTAGGGGCAGGGCCTATGGCTACACCTTC. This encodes CSARGRAYGYTF.

CDR3 amino acids: CSASQEGFETDTQYF. CDR3 DNA sequence: TGCAGTGCTAGCCAAGAAGGGTTTGAGACAGATACGCAGTATTTT. The chain couples TRBV20-1 to TRBJ2-3; D uncertain. Germline CDR1 DFQATT, CDR2 SNEGSKA (reference sequence). The CDR3 spans 15 residues. Trimming took 3 bases from V and 3 from J, leaving 16 bases between them.

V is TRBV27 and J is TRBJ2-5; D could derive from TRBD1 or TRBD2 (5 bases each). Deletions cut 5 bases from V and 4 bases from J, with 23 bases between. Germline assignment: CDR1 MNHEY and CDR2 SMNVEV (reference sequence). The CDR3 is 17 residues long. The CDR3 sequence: CASSPLRDRLRGETQYF. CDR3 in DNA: TGTGCCAGCAGTCCCCTCCGGGACCGACTGAGGGGAGAGACCCAGTACTTC.

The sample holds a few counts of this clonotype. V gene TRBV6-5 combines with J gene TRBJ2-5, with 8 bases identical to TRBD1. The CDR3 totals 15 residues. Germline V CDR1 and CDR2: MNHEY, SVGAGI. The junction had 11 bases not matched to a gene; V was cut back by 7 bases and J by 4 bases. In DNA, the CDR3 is TGTGCCAGCACCCGCCGGACAGGGAGGAGAGAGACCCAGTACTTC. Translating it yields CASTRRTGRRETQYF.

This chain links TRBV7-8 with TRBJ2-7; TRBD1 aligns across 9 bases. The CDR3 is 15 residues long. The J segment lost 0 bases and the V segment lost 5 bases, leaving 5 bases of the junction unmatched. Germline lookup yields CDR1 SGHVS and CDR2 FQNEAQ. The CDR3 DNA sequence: TGTGCCAGCAGCCACCGGGACAGGGACTCCTACGAGCAGTACTTC. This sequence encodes CASSHRDRDSYEQYF.